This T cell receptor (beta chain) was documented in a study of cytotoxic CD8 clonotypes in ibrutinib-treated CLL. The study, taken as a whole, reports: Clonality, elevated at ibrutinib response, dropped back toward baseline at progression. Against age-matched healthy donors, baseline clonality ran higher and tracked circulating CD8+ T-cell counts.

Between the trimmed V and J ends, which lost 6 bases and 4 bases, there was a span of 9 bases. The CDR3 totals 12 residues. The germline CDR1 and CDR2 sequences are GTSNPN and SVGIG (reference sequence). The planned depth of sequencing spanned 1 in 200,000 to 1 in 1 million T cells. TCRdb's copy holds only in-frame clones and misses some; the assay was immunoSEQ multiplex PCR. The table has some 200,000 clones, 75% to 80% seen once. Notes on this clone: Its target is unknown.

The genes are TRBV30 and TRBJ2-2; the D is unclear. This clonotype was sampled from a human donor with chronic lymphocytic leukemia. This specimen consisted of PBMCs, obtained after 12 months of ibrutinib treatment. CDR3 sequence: CACVSGTGELFF. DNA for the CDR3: TGTGCCTGCGTATCGGGCACCGGGGAGCTGTTTTTT. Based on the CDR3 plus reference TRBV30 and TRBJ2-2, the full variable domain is SQTIHQWPATLVQPVGSPLSLECTVEGTSNPNLYWYRQAAGRGLQLLFYSVGIGQISSEVPQNLSASRPQDRQFILSSKKLLLSDSGFYLCACVSGTGELFFGEGSRLTVL.